This T cell receptor beta chain is from a study of molecular identifiers for immune sequencing clone quantification. Study at large: Replicate experiments took RNA from around 20,000 or 100,000 naive CD8 cells, divided it five ways and sequenced four. Broader study findings: The study found clones above 20 RNA copies held over 98% of effector molecules and under 1% in naive cells.

Sorting isolated naive CD8 T cells as CD8+CD4-CCR7+CD45RA+ events. The CDR3 sequence is 16 residues long. V lost 5 bases, J lost 1 base, and 18 bases lay in between. The V gene's germline CDR1 is SEHNR and CDR2 FQNEAQ (reference sequence). This clonotype was observed at least ten times. Its antigen is unknown. TCRdb fed the PCR reads into MiXCR, producing one record per CDR3 protein. The table lists just under 20,000 distinct CDR3 sequences, about a fifth of them singletons, with about 6.4% in the top ten. The chain couples TRBV7-9 to TRBJ2-7, with TRBD2 as a possible D gene (6 bases). This TCR derives from a human donor in good health. Some libraries in this study had Jurkat cell RNA spiked in. Sequencing was done on a sample of naive CD8+ T cells from blood, with Jurkat cell RNA spiked in. The subset: FACS-sorted CD8+CD4-CCR7+CD45RA+ naive T cells. The CDR3 DNA reads as TGTGCCAGCAGCCCCAGGTACGGGACTGCATCCTACGAGCAGTACTTC. Its protein product is CASSPRYGTASYEQYF.